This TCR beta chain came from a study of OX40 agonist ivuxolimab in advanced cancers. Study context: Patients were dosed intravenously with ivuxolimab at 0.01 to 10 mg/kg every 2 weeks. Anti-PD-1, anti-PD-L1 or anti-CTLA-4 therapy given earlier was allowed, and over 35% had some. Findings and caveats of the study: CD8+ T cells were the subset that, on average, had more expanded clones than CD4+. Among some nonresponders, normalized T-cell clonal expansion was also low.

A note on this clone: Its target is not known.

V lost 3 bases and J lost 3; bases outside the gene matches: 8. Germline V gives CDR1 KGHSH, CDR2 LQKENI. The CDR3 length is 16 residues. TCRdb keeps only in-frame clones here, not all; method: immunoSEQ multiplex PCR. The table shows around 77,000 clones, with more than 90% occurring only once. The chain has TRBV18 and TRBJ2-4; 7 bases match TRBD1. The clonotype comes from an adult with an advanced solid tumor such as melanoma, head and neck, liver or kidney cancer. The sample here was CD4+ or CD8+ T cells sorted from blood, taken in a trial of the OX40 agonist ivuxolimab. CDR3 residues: CASSPEGAVDKNIQYF. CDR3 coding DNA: TGTGCCAGCTCACCTGAGGGGGCGGTGGACAAAAACATTCAGTACTTC.